These 19 T cell receptor beta chains were all obtained from the same sample, sequenced in a study of molecular identifiers for immune sequencing clone quantification. One entry per CDR3 protein results from TCRdb running MiXCR on the PCR reads. This sample carries roughly 90,000 distinct CDR3 sequences, 15% to 20% of them seen once, and the ten largest clones take roughly 0.8%. Sample: naive CD8+ T cells from blood, with Jurkat cell RNA spiked in. Subset noted: FACS-sorted CD8+CD4-CCR7+CD45RA+ naive T cells. These receptors were obtained from a human donor in good health. Some libraries in this study had Jurkat cell RNA spiked in.

This clonotype was seen repeatedly, ten times or more. The chain joins TRBV9 to TRBJ2-1, with a possible D match to TRBD2 (5 bases). The CDR3 is made up of 16 amino acids. V was cut by 3 bases and J by 2 bases, with 15 bases left in between. Germline V CDR1 and CDR2: SGDLS, YYNGEE. CDR3 sequence (DNA): TGTGCCAGCAGCGGCCGCGACTATACACCCTACAATGAGCAGTTCTTC. The encoded protein is CASSGRDYTPYNEQFF.

A word on this clonotype: A much larger clonotype is one base distant, so this may be a read error. The chain uses TRBV19 and TRBJ2-7; D unclear. The CDR3 is 14 residues long. Germline V gene data show CDR1 as LNHDA and CDR2 as SQIVND (reference sequence). V was shortened by 6 bases and J by 5 bases, with 17 bases between the two germline ends. Written as DNA, the CDR3 is TGTGCCAGTAGCGGTTCGAGTCTGATCCACGAGCAGTACTTC. Its translation: CASSGSSLIHEQYF.

Many counts were recorded for this clonotype. This chain uses TRBV12-3 or TRBV12-4 with TRBJ2-7; D is undetermined. This CDR3 contains 12 residues. Trimming left V 6 bases short and J 3 bases short, with 9 bases between. CDR3 nucleotides: TGTGCCAGCAGACACCGAAGCTACGAGCAGTACTTC. As protein: CASRHRSYEQYF.

This clonotype was found many times. This chain joins TRBV20-1 and TRBJ1-5; TRBD1 matches 10 bases. The CDR3 has 17 residues. The germline V gene has CDR1 DFQATT and CDR2 SNEGSKA (reference sequence). J lost 1 base, V lost 5 bases, and 11 bases had no gene match. CDR3 sequence: CSAPPATGGGSNQPQHF. CDR3 coding DNA: TGCAGTGCTCCTCCCGCGACAGGGGGCGGAAGCAATCAGCCCCAGCATTTT.

Regarding this clonotype: This clone may be a read error of a much larger clone one base away. The CDR3 DNA sequence: TGTGCCAGCAGCGTAGCACCTGGGAGCAATGAGCAGTTCTTC. Its translation: CASSVAPGSNEQFF. The chain couples TRBV9 to TRBJ2-1; TRBD2 is a possible D gene (5 bases). Trimming cost V 0 bases and J 6 bases, with 10 bases left between them. The CDR3 consists of 14 residues. CDR1 SGDLS and CDR2 YYNGEE come from the germline V gene.

A note on this clonotype: This may come from a read error, since a much larger clone is one base off. The chain combines TRBV11-2 with TRBJ2-1; maybe TRBD2 (5 bases). Germline V CDR1 and CDR2: SGHAT, FQNNGV. CDR3 length equals 16 residues. Written as DNA, the CDR3 is TGTGCCAGCGGCTTGTCCAGGTGGCGGGCAAACAATGAGCAGTTCTTC. Its translation: CASGLSRWRANNEQFF.

CDR3 bases: TGTGCCAGCAGCCAAGAAGCCCATGGACTAGCGGTGCAAGAGACCCAGTACTTC. It specifies CASSQEAHGLAVQETQYF. The chain recombines TRBV6-2 or TRBV6-3 with TRBJ2-5, with TRBD2 matching 10 bases. Unmatched junction bases numbered 15, after V lost 6 bases and J lost 2 bases. This CDR3 contains 18 residues. Germline values: CDR1 MNHEY, CDR2 SVGEGT.

This clonotype was observed a handful of times. A read error is possible here, since a much larger clone lies one base away. The chain carries TRBV30 and TRBJ2-7, with D possibly being TRBD1 (6 bases). In germline, CDR1 is GTSNPN, CDR2 SVGIG (reference sequence). The CDR3 sequence is 12 residues long. The V end was cut by 5 bases, the J end by 6 bases, with 14 bases between. Written as DNA, the CDR3 is TGTGCCTGGTCCGACGGCAGGGGCGAGCAGTACTTC. Its protein is CAWSDGRGEQYF.

A word on this clonotype: At one of its ends the junction is not consistent with the germline gene, which may arise from a read error. This chain connects TRBV3-1 to TRBJ2-1, with 10 bases fitting TRBD1. Germline V lookup: CDR1 LGHDT, CDR2 YNNKEL (reference sequence). The CDR3 runs to 15 residues. The CDR3 DNA follows: TGTGCCAGCAGCCCGGACAGGGGGTCCTACAATGAGCGGTTCTTC. Translation gives CASSPDRGSYNERFF.

This clonotype was observed many times. The chain is built from TRBV28 and TRBJ2-3; D not certain. Per germline, CDR1 MDHEN and CDR2 SYDVKM. The V gene lost 4 bases and the J gene lost 0 bases, with 5 bases spanning the gap. The CDR3 has 13 residues. CDR3 residues: CASSSDSTDTQYF. In DNA form, the CDR3 reads TGTGCCAGCAGTTCGGACAGCACAGATACGCAGTATTTT.

The table lists this clonotype with many counts. The chain joins TRBV28 to TRBJ2-3; 8 bases align to TRBD2. V shed 6 bases, J shed 2 bases, and the junction held 19 bases outside the gene matches. The CDR3 totals 19 residues. CDR1 and CDR2 from the germline V gene are MDHEN and SYDVKM. Here the CDR3 reads CASRSLVAGLETTTDTQYF. The DNA of the CDR3 is TGTGCCAGCAGATCACTGGTAGCGGGACTAGAAACCACCACAGATACGCAGTATTTT.

This clonotype appeared many times. The chain carries TRBV19 and TRBJ2-7, with D perhaps TRBD1 (5 bases). Germline lookup yields CDR1 LNHDA and CDR2 SQIVND (reference sequence). Trimming stripped 3 bases from V and 4 bases from J, with 19 bases between. CDR3 size: 16 residues. The CDR3 coding sequence is TGTGCCAGTAGTATTGTGGGGCTCGAGATGTCATACGAGCAGTACTTC. The encoded protein is CASSIVGLEMSYEQYF.

In the case of this clonotype: Possible read error: a much larger clone is one base away. The chain has TRBV12-3 or TRBV12-4 and TRBJ2-1; 12 bases agree with TRBD2. This CDR3 has 16 amino acids. CDR3 bases: TGTGCCAGCATTTTAGTCGTGACTAGCGGGAGCAATGAGCAGTTCTTC. Amino acid sequence: CASILVVTSGSNEQFF.

The chain employs TRBV11-2 and TRBJ2-3; either TRBD1 or TRBD2 may fit D (6 bases each). The CDR3 sequence is 15 residues long. Trimming removed 3 bases at V and 4 bases at J, with 14 bases between. The germline gives CDR1 SGHAT, CDR2 FQNNGV. The CDR3 reads CASSFVGGRADTQYF. DNA of the CDR3: TGTGCCAGCAGCTTCGTCGGGGGCAGGGCAGATACGCAGTATTTT. Full variable domain (rest looked up from reference TRBV11-2 and TRBJ2-3): EAGVAQSPRYKIIEKRQSVAFWCNPISGHATLYWYQQILGQGPKLLIQFQNNGVVDDSQLPKDRFSAERLKGVDSTLKIQPAKLEDSAVYLCASSFVGGRADTQYFGPGTRLTVL.

This clonotype was counted at least ten times. This rearrangement joins TRBV7-9 to TRBJ2-5, with D perhaps TRBD2 (5 bases). Per germline, CDR1 SEHNR and CDR2 FQNEAQ (reference sequence). V was cut by 9 bases and J by 1 base, with 12 bases left in between. The CDR3 spans 13 residues. CDR3 amino acids: CASRGQIQETQYF. Written as DNA, the CDR3 is TGTGCCAGTCGAGGGCAGATCCAAGAGACCCAGTACTTC.

This clonotype was counted many times. The CDR3 nucleotides read TGTGCCAGCAGCTCCGAGGGACTGCCAGCCTCTGGAAACACCATATATTTT. Translation gives CASSSEGLPASGNTIYF. The rearrangement links TRBV7-9 to TRBJ1-3, with TRBD1 as a possible D gene (5 bases). Germline V gives CDR1 SEHNR, CDR2 FQNEAQ (reference sequence). This CDR3 spans 17 amino acids. Trimming pared 4 bases from V and 0 bases from J, leaving 16 bases between. Variable domain in full (rest from reference TRBV7-9 and TRBJ1-3): DTGVSQNPRHKITKRGQNVTFRCDPISEHNRLYWYRQTLGQGPEFLTYFQNEAQLEKSRLLSDRFSAERPKGSFSTLEIQRTEQGDSAMYLCASSSEGLPASGNTIYFGEGSWLTVV.

This clonotype was counted ten times or more. The chain uses TRBV7-9 and TRBJ2-2; D may be TRBD1 (6 bases). The CDR3 has 15 residues. Germline-derived CDR1 and CDR2 are SEHNR and FQNEAQ (reference sequence). V was clipped by 6 bases and J by 4 bases, with 15 bases between them. The chain's CDR3 is CASRKRQDSTGELFF. The CDR3 bases are TGTGCCAGCAGGAAACGACAGGACTCCACCGGGGAGCTGTTTTTT.

Notes on this clonotype: A much bigger clone sits one base away, suggesting this may be a read error. The rearrangement links TRBV30 to TRBJ2-3, with D maybe TRBD1 (6 bases). CDR1 and CDR2 from the germline V gene are GTSNPN and SVGIG (reference sequence). The CDR3 is 13 residues long. The CDR3 here is CATGTQDTDTQYF. In DNA form, the CDR3 reads TGTGCTACCGGGACACAGGACACAGATACGCAGTATTTT.

The chain has TRBV12-3 or TRBV12-4 and TRBJ2-7; no clear D. The V gene lost 0 bases and the J gene lost 3 bases, with 9 bases spanning the gap. CDR3 length: 14 residues. CDR3 protein: CASSLAGYGYEQYF. CDR3 bases: TGTGCCAGCAGTTTAGCCGGGTATGGCTACGAGCAGTACTTC.